The entry that follows covers one TCR beta chain sequence. The data were produced by immunoSEQ multiplex PCR, yet TCRdb's version contains in-frame clones alone and is incomplete. The data contain some 260,000 clones, around 85% of them seen just once; the ten biggest clones take up around 8.9%. The data were obtained in a study of blood T cell repertoires in COVID-19. About the study: T cells, B-cell-depleted T cells, or PBMCs provided the cDNA or gDNA that served as material.

V shed 6 bases, J shed 3 bases, and the junction held 11 bases outside the gene matches. The V gene's germline CDR1 is MNHNY and CDR2 SVGAGI (reference sequence). The CDR3 totals 16 residues. The source of this sequence is an elderly man with acute or convalescent COVID-19. The specimen was peripheral blood. V usage is TRBV6-6 and J usage is TRBJ2-5, with 9 nucleotides matching TRBD1. CDR3 sequence reads: CASSSLPDRGKETQYF. Written as DNA, the CDR3 is TGTGCCAGCAGCTCCCTACCGGACAGGGGAAAAGAGACCCAGTACTTC.